Below are 10 T cell receptor beta chains sequenced from a single sample in a study of blood T cell repertoires in COVID-19. Sequenced by immunoSEQ multiplex PCR; TCRdb stores in-frame clones only, minus some. The sample yields about 270,000 clones, about four fifths seen once. Sequenced input: peripheral blood. The receptors come from a human donor with COVID-19, enrolled during active disease. The donor label of this sample is uncertain.

This clone was recorded once. J is TRBJ1-1 and V is TRBV30, with unresolved D. V shed 1 base and J shed 3 bases, with 6 bases lying between them. Per germline, CDR1 GTSNPN and CDR2 SVGIG (reference sequence). The CDR3 is made up of 12 amino acids. The CDR3 DNA is TGTGCCTGGAGTGACACAGACACTGAAGCTTTCTTT. It encodes CAWSDTDTEAFF. Combining the CDR3 with reference TRBV30 and TRBJ1-1 gives the whole variable domain SQTIHQWPATLVQPVGSPLSLECTVEGTSNPNLYWYRQAAGRGLQLLFYSVGIGQISSEVPQNLSASRPQDRQFILSSKKLLLSDSGFYLCAWSDTDTEAFFGQGTRLTVV.

This sequence joins TRBV27 and TRBJ2-7, with D maybe TRBD1 (5 bases). The V end was cut by 3 bases, the J end by 6 bases, with 15 bases between. Germline V gene sequence: CDR1 MNHEY, CDR2 SMNVEV (reference sequence). CDR3 size: 14 residues. CDR3 sequence: CASSLRPKGLEQYF. The CDR3 bases are TGTGCCAGCAGTTTGAGGCCGAAGGGGCTCGAGCAGTACTTC.

This chain joins TRBV7-2 and TRBJ1-4; D is undetermined. The CDR3 extends over 15 amino acids. CDR1 is SGHTA, CDR2 FQGNSA, per germline. V dropped 1 base and J dropped 4 bases, with 10 bases sitting between them. In DNA, the CDR3 is TGTGCCAGCAGCTTAGTCCGTCGCGGTAATGAAAAACTGTTTTTT. This codes for CASSLVRRGNEKLFF.

The chain is built from TRBV12-3 or TRBV12-4 and TRBJ2-1, with 13 bases fitting TRBD2. CDR3 length equals 13 residues. Trimming at V came to 4 bases and at J to 13 bases, leaving 4 bases not matched to a gene. CDR3 nucleotides: TGTGCCAGCAGTTCAAGGACTAGCGGGAGTCAGTTCTTC. It is translated as CASSSRTSGSQFF.

The rearrangement links TRBV3-1 (or the pseudogene TRBV3-2) to TRBJ2-3; unclear D gene. This CDR3 has 12 residues. The V gene's germline CDR1 is LGHDT and CDR2 YNNKEL (reference sequence). With 4 bases removed from V and 9 bases from J, the gap between germline ends came to 11 bases. The DNA for the CDR3 is TGTGCCAGCAGCCTAGACCCGAGCACGCAGTATTTT. Its protein is CASSLDPSTQYF.

The chain recombines TRBV11-2 with TRBJ2-7; 8 nucleotides line up with TRBD1. V was pared by 5 bases and J by 5 bases, with 11 bases of the junction left unmatched. There are 15 residues in the CDR3. CDR1 and CDR2 (germline): SGHAT, FQNNGV. CDR3 nucleotide sequence: TGTGCCAGCAGCCAAGACAGGGGTCCTCCTAACGAGCAGTACTTC. Encoded protein: CASSQDRGPPNEQYF.

The rearrangement uses TRBV6-6 and TRBJ2-7; 14 bases fit TRBD2. Germline assignment: CDR1 MNHNY and CDR2 SVGAGI (reference sequence). V lost 6 bases and J lost 4; bases outside the gene matches: 5. The CDR3 loop spans 15 amino acids. The DNA of the CDR3 is TGTGCCAGCAGGAGACTAGCGGGAGGGGATTACGAGCAGTACTTC. This sequence encodes CASRRLAGGDYEQYF.

V is TRBV11-2 and J is TRBJ2-7, with 8 bases that match TRBD1. The junction had 12 bases not matched to a gene; V was cut back by 2 bases and J by 3 bases. CDR3 size: 17 residues. Germline CDR1 is SGHAT and CDR2 is FQNNGV. CDR3 in DNA: TGTGCCAGCAGCTTAACAGTTGGTGGGACAGGTAACTACGAGCAGTACTTC. As protein: CASSLTVGGTGNYEQYF.

The rearrangement links TRBV3-1 (or the pseudogene TRBV3-2) to TRBJ2-1, with TRBD2 matching over 10 bases. V trimming: 3 bases; J trimming: 7 bases; junction bases outside the gene matches: 9. Germline CDR1 is LGHDT and CDR2 is YNNKEL (reference sequence). This CDR3 spans 16 amino acids. The CDR3 loop is CASSQNLAGVQNEQFF. The DNA for the CDR3 is TGTGCCAGCAGCCAGAACCTAGCGGGAGTTCAGAATGAGCAGTTCTTC.

This clone was seen only a few times. The CDR3 bases are TGCGCCAGCAGCCAAGATACAGGGGGGATAAACTATGGCTACACCTTC. The encoded protein is CASSQDTGGINYGYTF. This chain links TRBV4-3 with TRBJ1-2, with TRBD1 matching over 8 bases. V lost 0 bases, J lost 2 bases, and 5 bases stayed unmatched. This CDR3 has 16 amino acids. CDR1 LGHNA and CDR2 YSLEER come from the germline V gene.